Below, 15 T cell receptor beta chains from the same sample are listed, as sequenced in a study of control samples from healthy donors and cancer patients. Measured with immunoSEQ multiplex PCR; TCRdb has only the in-frame clones, and not every one. The sample has just over 30,000 clones, approximately 94% seen once. The sequenced sample was blood. These receptors were taken from a man between 60 and 75 years old in good health.

This chain joins TRBV5-1 and TRBJ2-2; perhaps TRBD1 as D (6 bases). This CDR3 comprises 15 residues. Germline values: CDR1 SGHRS, CDR2 YFSETQ. Trimming removed 2 bases from V and 3 bases from J, with 11 bases in between. CDR3 loop: CASSLPGHDTGELFF. Written as DNA, the CDR3 is TGCGCCAGCAGCTTACCGGGACACGACACCGGGGAGCTGTTTTTT.

J is TRBJ1-2 and V is TRBV7-2; D ambiguous. CDR1 and CDR2 (germline): SGHTA, FQGNSA. V dropped 3 bases and J dropped 4 bases, with 9 bases sitting between them. The length of the CDR3 is 13 residues. CDR3 residues: CASSFIATYGYTF. CDR3 nucleotide sequence: TGTGCCAGCAGCTTCATTGCAACCTATGGCTACACCTTC.

This chain joins TRBV6-2 or TRBV6-3 and TRBJ1-2, with TRBD1 as a possible D gene (5 bases). With 4 bases removed from V and 4 bases from J, the gap between germline ends came to 13 bases. The germline V gene has CDR1 MNHEY and CDR2 SVGEGT. This CDR3 region has 14 residues. The CDR3 region is CASSSLGLSYGYTF. The CDR3 bases are TGTGCCAGCAGTTCGCTGGGGCTATCCTATGGCTACACCTTC.

The CDR3 DNA is TGTGCCAGCAGCCGAGGACAGAACTATGGCTACACCTTC. Its translation: CASSRGQNYGYTF. J is TRBJ1-2 and V is TRBV7-9; perhaps TRBD1 as D (6 bases). The CDR3 consists of 13 residues. Germline V gives CDR1 SEHNR, CDR2 FQNEAQ (reference sequence). The ends were cut back, 5 bases at V and 2 bases at J, with 9 bases in the middle.

The V gene is TRBV11-3, the J gene TRBJ1-1; D gene unclear. The CDR3 totals 14 residues. CDR1 SGHNT and CDR2 YENEEA come from the germline V gene. V lost 2 bases and J lost 1, with 8 bases in between. The CDR3: CASSLNQQNTEAFF. Here the CDR3 DNA reads TGTGCCAGCAGCTTAAACCAGCAGAACACTGAAGCTTTCTTT.

This chain links TRBV27 with TRBJ2-3; 9 positions match TRBD1. The germline CDR1 and CDR2 sequences are MNHEY and SMNVEV (reference sequence). The CDR3 is 17 amino acids. J gave up 4 bases and V 4 bases, and 12 bases lay outside the gene matches. The CDR3 loop is CASSYIPGTGPPDTQYF. CDR3 DNA sequence: TGTGCCAGCAGTTATATACCCGGGACAGGGCCCCCAGATACGCAGTATTTT.

The CDR3: CASSQVPGNNSPLHF. CDR3 sequence (DNA): TGTGCCAGCAGCCAAGTCCCGGGGAATAATTCACCCCTCCACTTT. The J gene is TRBJ1-6, the V gene TRBV3-1 (or the pseudogene TRBV3-2), with unresolved D. V lost 1 base to trimming and J lost 5 bases, with 9 bases between them. The CDR3 sequence is 15 residues long. CDR1 is LGHDT and CDR2 is YNNKEL in the germline V gene (reference sequence).

This chain connects TRBV24-1 to TRBJ1-1; TRBD1 is a possible D gene (5 bases). V shed 3 bases and J shed 1 base, with 11 bases lying between them. From germline, CDR1 is KGHDR and CDR2 SFDVKD. The CDR3 is 15 amino acids. The DNA for the CDR3 is TGTGCCACCAGTGATCGGGGCACAGGGAACACTGAAGCTTTCTTT. Translated: CATSDRGTGNTEAFF.

CDR3 in amino acids: CASSPRRPGQGASEQYF. For the CDR3, the DNA is TGTGCCAGCAGCCCCCGCCGCCCGGGACAGGGGGCCTCCGAGCAGTACTTC. The chain joins TRBV7-8 to TRBJ2-7; 12 nucleotides match TRBD1. Unmatched junction bases numbered 14, after V lost 5 bases and J lost 6 bases. Germline V gene lookup returns CDR1 SGHVS and CDR2 FQNEAQ. The CDR3 consists of 17 residues.

V usage is TRBV9 and J usage is TRBJ2-2, with D possibly matching TRBD1 (6 bases). Trimming left V 0 bases short and J 1 base short, with 10 bases between. The CDR3 covers 16 residues. CDR1 SGDLS and CDR2 YYNGEE come from the germline V gene. The CDR3 nucleotides are TGTGCCAGCAGCGTAGGGGGGACAATGAACACCGGGGAGCTGTTTTTT. Translating gives CASSVGGTMNTGELFF.

This clone appeared once. The rearrangement links TRBV6-5 to TRBJ1-2; no definite D call. The CDR3 loop spans 14 amino acids. Germline assignment: CDR1 MNHEY and CDR2 SVGAGI. Trimming stripped 5 bases from V and 2 bases from J, with 12 bases between. Here the CDR3 reads CASSTTAHNYGYTF. As DNA, the CDR3 is TGTGCCAGCAGTACTACGGCCCACAACTATGGCTACACCTTC.

The rearrangement uses TRBV9 and TRBJ1-1; D perhaps matches TRBD1 (5 bases). CDR3 length equals 15 residues. Trimming shortened V by 4 bases and J by 0 bases, and 13 bases separated the two germline ends. Germline V CDR1 and CDR2: SGDLS, YYNGEE. Here the CDR3 DNA reads TGTGCCAGCAGCTCCTTAGGGACTATGAACACTGAAGCTTTCTTT. This encodes CASSSLGTMNTEAFF.

The chain links TRBV18 to TRBJ1-1, with D possibly TRBD1 on 6 matching bases. V was pared by 3 bases and J by 3 bases, with 11 bases between. The CDR3 is made up of 14 amino acids. Germline V gives CDR1 KGHSH, CDR2 LQKENI. The CDR3 region has the DNA TGTGCCAGCTCACCCGACAGGCTATACACTGAAGCTTTCTTT. Protein product: CASSPDRLYTEAFF.

The J gene is TRBJ1-5, the V gene TRBV7-8, with D maybe TRBD1 (5 bases). Germline CDR1 and CDR2: SGHVS and FQNEAQ. The CDR3 has 17 residues. V lost 4 bases and J 2 bases, leaving 18 bases between the germline ends. CDR3 amino acids: CASSSPNQGGGNQPQHF. The DNA of the CDR3 is TGTGCCAGCAGCTCCCCAAACCAGGGTGGGGGCAATCAGCCCCAGCATTTT.

The count of this clone is one. The rearrangement links TRBV19 to TRBJ1-2; D might be TRBD1 (5 bases). CDR3 length equals 14 residues. Germline V gene sequence: CDR1 LNHDA, CDR2 SQIVND (reference sequence). Between the trimmed V and J ends, which lost 1 base and 5 bases, there was a span of 11 bases. In DNA form, the CDR3 reads TGTGCCAGTAGTATAGGCAGGGCCGGTTATGGCTACACCTTC. It yields the protein CASSIGRAGYGYTF. Supplemented by reference TRBV19 and TRBJ1-2, the full variable domain reads DGGITQSPKYLFRKEGQNVTLSCEQNLNHDAMYWYRQDPGQGLRLIYYSQIVNDFQKGDIAEGYSVSREKKESFPLTVTSAQKNPTAFYLCASSIGRAGYGYTFGSGTRLTVV.